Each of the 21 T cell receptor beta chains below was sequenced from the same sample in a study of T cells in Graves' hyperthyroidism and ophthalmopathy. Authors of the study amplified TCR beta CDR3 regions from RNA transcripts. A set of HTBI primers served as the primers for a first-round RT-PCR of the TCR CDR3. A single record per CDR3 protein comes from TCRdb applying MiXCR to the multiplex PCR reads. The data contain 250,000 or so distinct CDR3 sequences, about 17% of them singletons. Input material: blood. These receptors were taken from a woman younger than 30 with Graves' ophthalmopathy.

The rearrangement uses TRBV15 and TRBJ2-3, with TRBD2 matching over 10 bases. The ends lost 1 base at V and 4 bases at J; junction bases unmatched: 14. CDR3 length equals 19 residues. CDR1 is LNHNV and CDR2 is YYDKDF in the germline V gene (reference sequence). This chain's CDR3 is CATSRGPGLAAQISDTQYF. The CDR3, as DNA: TGTGCCACCAGCAGAGGGCCCGGACTAGCGGCCCAAATATCAGATACGCAGTATTTT.

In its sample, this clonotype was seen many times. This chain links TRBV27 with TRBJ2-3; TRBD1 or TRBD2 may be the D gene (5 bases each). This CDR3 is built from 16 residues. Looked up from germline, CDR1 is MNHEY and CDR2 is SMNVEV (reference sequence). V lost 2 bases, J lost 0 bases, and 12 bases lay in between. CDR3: CASSLGGSWSTDTQYF. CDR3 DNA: TGTGCCAGCAGTTTAGGGGGAAGCTGGAGCACAGATACGCAGTATTTT.

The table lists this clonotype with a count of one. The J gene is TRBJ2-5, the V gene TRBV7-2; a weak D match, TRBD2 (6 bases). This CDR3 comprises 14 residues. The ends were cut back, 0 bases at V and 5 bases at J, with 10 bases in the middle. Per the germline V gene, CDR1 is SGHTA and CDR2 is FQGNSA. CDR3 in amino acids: CASSLARGGETQYF. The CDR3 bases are TGTGCCAGCAGCTTAGCGCGGGGTGGGGAGACCCAGTACTTC.

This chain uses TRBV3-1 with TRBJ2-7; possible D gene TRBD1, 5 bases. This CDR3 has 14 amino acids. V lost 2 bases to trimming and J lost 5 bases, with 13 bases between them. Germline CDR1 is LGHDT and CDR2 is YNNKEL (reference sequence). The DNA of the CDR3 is TGTGCCAGCAGCCAACCAGGGTTCGGGCACGAGCAGTACTTC. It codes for CASSQPGFGHEQYF.

CDR3 coding DNA: TGCGCCAGCAGCCACGGACGTAGCTATGGCTACACCTTC. This codes for CASSHGRSYGYTF. The chain has TRBV4-1 and TRBJ1-2; D is ambiguous. V dropped 3 bases and J dropped 4 bases, with 9 bases sitting between them. Germline-derived CDR1 and CDR2 are MGHRA and YSYEKL. The CDR3 has 13 amino acids.

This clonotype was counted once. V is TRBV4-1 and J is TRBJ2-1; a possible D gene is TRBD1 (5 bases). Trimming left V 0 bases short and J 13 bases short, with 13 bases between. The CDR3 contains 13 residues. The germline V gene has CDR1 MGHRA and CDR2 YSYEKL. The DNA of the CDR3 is TGCGCCAGCAGCCAAGAAGGGGCAGAGACCCAGTTCTTC. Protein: CASSQEGAETQFF.

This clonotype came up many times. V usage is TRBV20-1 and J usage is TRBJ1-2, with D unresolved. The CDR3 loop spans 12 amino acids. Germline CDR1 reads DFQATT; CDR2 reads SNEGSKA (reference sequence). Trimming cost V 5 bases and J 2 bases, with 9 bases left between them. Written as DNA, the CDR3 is TGCAGTGCTTTCACCTCCAACTATGGCTACACCTTC. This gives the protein CSAFTSNYGYTF.

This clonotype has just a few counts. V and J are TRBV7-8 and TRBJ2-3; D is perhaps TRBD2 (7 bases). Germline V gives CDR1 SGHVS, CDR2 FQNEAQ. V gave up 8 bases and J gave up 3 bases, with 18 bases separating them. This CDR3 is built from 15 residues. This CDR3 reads CASGGAVQATDTQYF. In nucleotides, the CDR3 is TGTGCCAGCGGGGGGGCGGTACAGGCAACAGATACGCAGTATTTT.

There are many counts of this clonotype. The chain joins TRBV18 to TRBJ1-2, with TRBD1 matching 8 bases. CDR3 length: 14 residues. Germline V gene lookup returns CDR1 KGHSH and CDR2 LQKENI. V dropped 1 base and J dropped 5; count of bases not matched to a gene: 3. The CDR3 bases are TGTGCCAGCTCACCACAAGGACAGGGTTATGGCTACACCTTC. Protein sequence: CASSPQGQGYGYTF.

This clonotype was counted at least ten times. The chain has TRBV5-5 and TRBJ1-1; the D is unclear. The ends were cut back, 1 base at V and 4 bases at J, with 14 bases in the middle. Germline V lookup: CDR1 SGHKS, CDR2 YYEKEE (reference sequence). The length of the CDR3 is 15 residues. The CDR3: CASSLRRQSVTEAFF. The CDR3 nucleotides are TGTGCCAGCAGCTTGAGGAGACAATCTGTCACTGAAGCTTTCTTT. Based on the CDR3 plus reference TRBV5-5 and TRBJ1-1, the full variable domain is DAGVTQSPTHLIKTRGQQVTLRCSPISGHKSVSWYQQVLGQGPQFIFQYYEKEERGRGNFPDRFSARQFPNYSSELNVNALLLGDSALYLCASSLRRQSVTEAFFGQGTRLTVV.

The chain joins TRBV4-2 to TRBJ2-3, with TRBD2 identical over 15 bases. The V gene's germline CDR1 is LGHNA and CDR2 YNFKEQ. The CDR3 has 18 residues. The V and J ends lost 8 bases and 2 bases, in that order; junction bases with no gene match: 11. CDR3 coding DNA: TGTGCCAGCGGACTAGCGGGAGGGCCACTGGTCCCCACAGATACGCAGTATTTT. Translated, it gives CASGLAGGPLVPTDTQYF.

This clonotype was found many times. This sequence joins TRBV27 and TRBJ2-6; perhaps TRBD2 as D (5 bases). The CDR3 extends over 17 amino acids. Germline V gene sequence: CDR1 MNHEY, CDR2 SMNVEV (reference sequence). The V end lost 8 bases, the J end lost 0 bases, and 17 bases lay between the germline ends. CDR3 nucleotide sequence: TGTGCCAGCTGTGAGGACTTGAAGTCCTCTGGGGCCAACGTCCTGACTTTC. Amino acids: CASCEDLKSSGANVLTF.

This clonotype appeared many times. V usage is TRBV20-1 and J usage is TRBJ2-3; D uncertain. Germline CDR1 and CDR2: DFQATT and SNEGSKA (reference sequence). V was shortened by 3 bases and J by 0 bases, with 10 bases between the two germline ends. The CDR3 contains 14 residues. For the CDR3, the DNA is TGCAGTGCTAGCAAGACCACTAGCACAGATACGCAGTATTTT. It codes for CSASKTTSTDTQYF.

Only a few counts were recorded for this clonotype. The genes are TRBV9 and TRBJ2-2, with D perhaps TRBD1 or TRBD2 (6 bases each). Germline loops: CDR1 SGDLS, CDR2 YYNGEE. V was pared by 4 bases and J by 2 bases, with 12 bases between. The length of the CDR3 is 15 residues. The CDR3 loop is CASSQRGANTGELFF. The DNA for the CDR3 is TGTGCCAGCAGCCAAAGGGGGGCAAACACCGGGGAGCTGTTTTTT.

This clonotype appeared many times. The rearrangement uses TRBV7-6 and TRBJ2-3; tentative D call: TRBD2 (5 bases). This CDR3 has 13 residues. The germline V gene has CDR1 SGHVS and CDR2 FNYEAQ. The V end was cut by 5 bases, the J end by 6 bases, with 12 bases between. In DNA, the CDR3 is TGTGCCAGCAGCCCTAGCCAAGCGGATACGCAGTATTTT. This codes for CASSPSQADTQYF.

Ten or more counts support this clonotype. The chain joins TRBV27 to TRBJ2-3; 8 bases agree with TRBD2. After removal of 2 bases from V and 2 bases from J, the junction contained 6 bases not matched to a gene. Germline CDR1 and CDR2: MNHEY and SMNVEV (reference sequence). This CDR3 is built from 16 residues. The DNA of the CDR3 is TGTGCCAGCAGTTTACGCGGGGGGCCCTACACAGATACGCAGTATTTT. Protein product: CASSLRGGPYTDTQYF.

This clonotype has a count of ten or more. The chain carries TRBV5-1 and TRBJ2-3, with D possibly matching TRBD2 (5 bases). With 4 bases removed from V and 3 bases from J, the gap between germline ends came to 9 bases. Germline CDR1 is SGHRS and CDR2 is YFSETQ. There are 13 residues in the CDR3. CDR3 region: CASSKGSTDTQYF. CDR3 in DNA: TGCGCCAGCAGCAAAGGGAGTACAGATACGCAGTATTTT.

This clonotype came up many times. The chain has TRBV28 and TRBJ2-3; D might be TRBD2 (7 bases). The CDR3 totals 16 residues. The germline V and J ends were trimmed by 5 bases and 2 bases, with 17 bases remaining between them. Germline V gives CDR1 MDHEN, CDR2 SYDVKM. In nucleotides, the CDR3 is TGTGCCAGCAGTCGAATTGGGGGGGCCCCCACAGATACGCAGTATTTT. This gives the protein CASSRIGGAPTDTQYF. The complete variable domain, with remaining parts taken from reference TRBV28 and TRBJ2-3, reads DVKVTQSSRYLVKRTGEKVFLECVQDMDHENMFWYRQDPGLGLRLIYFSYDVKMKEKGDIPEGYSVSREKKERFSLILESASTNQTSMYLCASSRIGGAPTDTQYFGPGTRLTVL.

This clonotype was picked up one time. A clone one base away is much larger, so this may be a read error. The CDR3 reads CASSQEPGHHHLNEKLFF. The DNA for the CDR3 is TGCGCCAGCAGCCAGGAACCGGGACACCACCACCTTAATGAAAAACTGTTTTTT. The rearrangement links TRBV4-1 to TRBJ1-4, with D possibly being TRBD1 (6 bases). V lost 3 bases and J 4 bases, leaving 21 bases between the germline ends. Germline CDR1 MGHRA, CDR2 YSYEKL. This CDR3 comprises 18 residues.

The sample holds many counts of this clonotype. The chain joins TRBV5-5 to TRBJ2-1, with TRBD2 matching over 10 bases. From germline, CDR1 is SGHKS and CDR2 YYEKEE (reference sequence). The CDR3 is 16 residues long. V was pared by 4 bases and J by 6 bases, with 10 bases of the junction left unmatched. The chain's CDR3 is CASSVLSGGAGNEQFF. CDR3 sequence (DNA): TGTGCCAGCAGCGTCCTAAGCGGGGGGGCCGGCAATGAGCAGTTCTTC.

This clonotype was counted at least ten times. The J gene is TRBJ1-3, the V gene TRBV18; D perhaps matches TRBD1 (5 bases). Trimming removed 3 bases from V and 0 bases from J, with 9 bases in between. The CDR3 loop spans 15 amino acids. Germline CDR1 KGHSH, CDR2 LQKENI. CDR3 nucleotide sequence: TGTGCCAGCTCACCTTCGGGACGCTCTGGAAACACCATATATTTT. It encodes CASSPSGRSGNTIYF. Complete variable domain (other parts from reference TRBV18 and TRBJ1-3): NAGVMQNPRHLVRRRGQEARLRCSPMKGHSHVYWYRQLPEEGLKFMVYLQKENIIDESGMPKERFSAEFPKEGPSILRIQQVVRGDSAAYFCASSPSGRSGNTIYFGEGSWLTVV.